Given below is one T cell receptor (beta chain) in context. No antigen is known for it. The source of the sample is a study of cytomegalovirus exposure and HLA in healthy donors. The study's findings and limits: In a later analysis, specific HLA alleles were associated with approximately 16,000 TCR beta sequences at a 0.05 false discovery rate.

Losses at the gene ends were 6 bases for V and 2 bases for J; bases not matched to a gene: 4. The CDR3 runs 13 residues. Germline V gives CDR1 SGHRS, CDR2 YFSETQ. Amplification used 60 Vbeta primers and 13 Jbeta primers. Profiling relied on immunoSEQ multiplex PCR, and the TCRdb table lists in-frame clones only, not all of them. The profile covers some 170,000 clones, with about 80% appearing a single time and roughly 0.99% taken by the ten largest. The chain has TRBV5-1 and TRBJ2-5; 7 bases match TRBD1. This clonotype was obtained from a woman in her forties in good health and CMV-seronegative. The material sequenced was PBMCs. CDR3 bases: TGCGCCAGCAACCGCAGGGGGCAAGAGACCCAGTACTTC. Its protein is CASNRRGQETQYF.